This entry lists 28 T cell receptor beta chains sequenced from one sample in a study of patients and donors after allogeneic stem cell transplantation. TCRdb ran MiXCR on the RT-PCR reads and lists one entry per CDR3 protein. This sample yields 150,000 or so distinct CDR3 sequences, of which nearly 25% are seen a single time; about 25% belongs to the top ten. The sample consisted of blood, either unsorted or a sorted T cell fraction (not recorded which). These receptors were obtained from a human donor who was either an allogeneic HSCT recipient or a stem cell or donor lymphocyte infusion donor (not recorded which). It is not recorded whose cells these are; they may come from a transplant donor.

CDR3 nucleotide sequence: TGTGCCAGCAATACAGACACGAACACCGGGGAGCTGTTTTTT. This gives the protein CASNTDTNTGELFF. This sequence joins TRBV7-8 and TRBJ2-2; D is uncertain. Germline V gene data show CDR1 as SGHVS and CDR2 as FQNEAQ. The CDR3 covers 14 residues. The V gene lost 7 bases and the J gene lost 0 bases, with 9 bases spanning the gap. Full variable domain (missing parts from reference TRBV7-8 and TRBJ2-2): GAGVSQSPRYKVAKRGQDVALRCDPISGHVSLFWYQQALGQGPEFLTYFQNEAQLDKSGLPSDRFFAERPEGSVSTLKIQRTQQEDSAVYLCASNTDTNTGELFFGEGSRLTVL.

The rearrangement joins TRBV9 to TRBJ2-2; 7 nucleotides line up with TRBD2. With V trimmed by 3 bases and J by 6 bases, 20 bases remained unmatched. The CDR3 is made up of 19 amino acids. Germline V gives CDR1 SGDLS, CDR2 YYNGEE. The CDR3 bases are TGTGCCAGCAGCGGGGATATTAAGACTAGCCCTGGGCCGGCCGGGGAGCTGTTTTTT. Amino acid sequence: CASSGDIKTSPGPAGELFF.

The chain combines TRBV4-3 with TRBJ2-4; 8 bases fit TRBD2. Germline-derived CDR1 and CDR2 are LGHNA and YSLEER. J lost 8 bases, V lost 4 bases, and 10 bases had no gene match. This CDR3 spans 15 amino acids. CDR3 sequence (DNA): TGCGCCAGCAGCCGGGAAGCGGGGGATTGGGACATTCAGTACTTC. It codes for CASSREAGDWDIQYF.

This chain connects TRBV5-1 to TRBJ1-3; no reliable D call. Germline V gene data show CDR1 as SGHRS and CDR2 as YFSETQ. Trimming pared 5 bases from V and 0 bases from J, leaving 9 bases between. The CDR3 extends over 14 amino acids. The CDR3 sequence: CASRKAYSGNTIYF. The CDR3 nucleotides read TGCGCCAGCAGGAAAGCGTACTCTGGAAACACCATATATTTT. Variable domain in full (rest from reference TRBV5-1 and TRBJ1-3): KAGVTQTPRYLIKTRGQQVTLSCSPISGHRSVSWYQQTPGQGLQFLFEYFSETQRNKGNFPGRFSGRQFSNSRSEMNVSTLELGDSALYLCASRKAYSGNTIYFGEGSWLTVV.

The J gene is TRBJ1-5, the V gene TRBV11-2; D call uncertain. CDR3 length: 14 amino acids. V was shortened by 1 base and J by 7 bases, with 11 bases between the two germline ends. Germline V gene sequence: CDR1 SGHAT, CDR2 FQNNGV. The CDR3 bases are TGTGCCAGCAGCTTAGCCCCAGAGAGGCAGCCCCAGCATTTT. This encodes CASSLAPERQPQHF.

This clonotype has only a few counts. The chain couples TRBV9 to TRBJ2-1; tentatively, D is TRBD2 (6 bases). The CDR3 runs 14 residues. Germline CDR1 is SGDLS and CDR2 is YYNGEE. Trimming took off 2 bases at V and 7 bases at J, with 13 bases between the two ends. The CDR3 protein is CASSVPGLMNEQFF. The CDR3 DNA reads TGTGCCAGCAGCGTCCCGGGACTTATGAATGAGCAGTTCTTC.

This rearrangement joins TRBV7-9 to TRBJ2-4; a possible D gene is TRBD1 (6 bases). V lost 1 base and J lost 6, with 10 bases in between. The germline V gene has CDR1 SEHNR and CDR2 FQNEAQ (reference sequence). This CDR3 has 14 amino acids. CDR3 residues: CASSLEVQGNIQYF. The CDR3 DNA follows: TGTGCCAGCAGCTTAGAAGTACAGGGAAACATTCAGTACTTC.

CDR3 in DNA: TGTGCCTGGAGTTTAGGGGTCCCCCAAGAGACCCAGTACTTC. It yields the protein CAWSLGVPQETQYF. The chain couples TRBV30 to TRBJ2-5; D is possibly TRBD1 (5 bases). Germline CDR1 GTSNPN, CDR2 SVGIG (reference sequence). V was clipped by 2 bases and J by 1 base, with 11 bases between them. This CDR3 spans 14 amino acids.

This rearrangement joins TRBV20-1 to TRBJ2-5, with 7 bases identical to TRBD2. The CDR3 is made up of 15 amino acids. Germline CDR1 and CDR2: DFQATT and SNEGSKA (reference sequence). J lost 3 bases, V lost 6 bases, and 13 bases had no gene match. The CDR3 spells CSAPRNGRREETQYF. In DNA, the CDR3 is TGCAGTGCCCCCCGCAACGGGAGGAGGGAAGAGACCCAGTACTTC.

This clonotype was counted between two and nine times. The chain links TRBV4-1 to TRBJ2-7; no clear D. This CDR3 has 15 residues. Germline V gene data show CDR1 as MGHRA and CDR2 as YSYEKL. Between the trimmed V and J ends, which lost 3 bases and 0 bases, there was a span of 12 bases. CDR3 DNA: TGCGCCAGCAGCCAGGTGGTCCTCGACTCCTACGAGCAGTACTTC. Amino acid sequence: CASSQVVLDSYEQYF.

The table lists this clonotype with a few counts. V is TRBV7-9 and J is TRBJ2-5; D possibly uses TRBD1 or TRBD2 (5 bases each). This CDR3 is built from 14 residues. The V and J ends lost 4 bases and 4 bases respectively, with 13 bases between them. Germline V gene data show CDR1 as SEHNR and CDR2 as FQNEAQ (reference sequence). The CDR3 spells CASSSTMGRETQYF. The CDR3 DNA is TGTGCCAGCAGCTCCACAATGGGACGAGAGACCCAGTACTTC.

The genes are TRBV5-1 and TRBJ1-1; unclear D gene. Trimming stripped 2 bases from V and 0 bases from J, with 8 bases between. Germline V lookup: CDR1 SGHRS, CDR2 YFSETQ. The CDR3 is made up of 14 amino acids. The CDR3 bases are TGCGCCAGCAGCTTCGCTGTTTTGAACACTGAAGCTTTCTTT. Amino acids: CASSFAVLNTEAFF.

The V gene is TRBV4-3, the J gene TRBJ1-4; perhaps TRBD1 as D (5 bases). Between the trimmed V and J ends, which lost 1 base and 8 bases, there was a span of 20 bases. The CDR3 loop spans 17 amino acids. Germline V lookup: CDR1 LGHNA, CDR2 YSLEER. DNA for the CDR3: TGCGCCAGCAGCCAAGGCCCGTCGGGGGGGAGAGGAGAAAAACTGTTTTTT. It specifies CASSQGPSGGRGEKLFF.

This chain uses TRBV20-1 with TRBJ1-2, with a tentative D call TRBD1 (6 bases). From germline, CDR1 is DFQATT and CDR2 SNEGSKA (reference sequence). The CDR3 contains 12 residues. V shed 4 bases and J shed 8 bases, with 14 bases lying between them. Here the CDR3 reads CSAIQGRRGYTF. The DNA for the CDR3 is TGCAGTGCTATACAGGGCCGTCGGGGCTACACCTTC.

This clonotype came up a few times. V is TRBV6-5 and J is TRBJ2-5; tentatively, D is TRBD2 (7 bases). Trimming left V 4 bases short and J 1 base short, with 13 bases between. The CDR3 contains 15 residues. Looked up from germline, CDR1 is MNHEY and CDR2 is SVGAGI. CDR3 sequence (DNA): TGTGCCAGCAGTTCGTTCGGGGGGCCCCAAGAGACCCAGTACTTC. It encodes CASSSFGGPQETQYF.

This sequence joins TRBV29-1 and TRBJ1-2; D gene uncertain. Germline assignment: CDR1 SQVTM and CDR2 ANQGSEA. The CDR3 loop spans 13 amino acids. Trimming took 5 bases from V and 0 from J, leaving 10 bases between them. The CDR3 protein is CSVWVGSNYGYTF. Written as DNA, the CDR3 is TGCAGCGTTTGGGTGGGCTCTAACTATGGCTACACCTTC.

The table lists this clonotype with a few counts. This chain joins TRBV9 and TRBJ1-2, with TRBD1 identical over 11 bases. The CDR3 consists of 16 residues. CDR1 and CDR2 (germline): SGDLS, YYNGEE. The ends lost 4 bases at V and 4 bases at J; junction bases unmatched: 9. Here the CDR3 DNA reads TGTGCCAGCAGCCCAGGACAGGGGGCTACGACCTATGGCTACACCTTC. It yields the protein CASSPGQGATTYGYTF.

The chain couples TRBV10-3 to TRBJ1-2; the match to TRBD1 covers 9 bases. V shed 6 bases, J shed 8 bases, and the junction held 13 bases outside the gene matches. CDR1 and CDR2 (germline): ENHRY, SYGVKD. This CDR3 is built from 15 residues. The CDR3 nucleotides read TGTGCCATCAGCCCCCGGACAGGGGCAGATGGGGGCTACACCTTC. Residues: CAISPRTGADGGYTF.

As DNA, the CDR3 is TGCGCCAGCAGCCAAGCTACCGGGACAGGATACGAGCAGTACTTC. Protein sequence: CASSQATGTGYEQYF. This chain uses TRBV4-1 with TRBJ2-7, with 8 bases lining up with TRBD1. V was clipped by 1 base and J by 4 bases; unmatched bases: 6. Looked up from germline, CDR1 is MGHRA and CDR2 is YSYEKL. This CDR3 region has 15 residues.

V is TRBV6-5 and J is TRBJ1-1, with a tentative D call TRBD1 (5 bases). Deletions cut 8 bases from V and 4 bases from J, with 23 bases between. The germline CDR1 and CDR2 sequences are MNHEY and SVGAGI. This CDR3 region has 16 residues. CDR3 protein: CASRKSTGPRGTEAFF. The DNA for the CDR3 is TGTGCCAGCCGGAAGAGCACAGGACCTCGAGGCACTGAAGCTTTCTTT.

This chain connects TRBV13 to TRBJ2-3, with 12 bases aligning to TRBD2. This CDR3 is built from 19 residues. V gave up 1 base and J gave up 0 bases; unmatched junction bases: 8. The germline V gene encodes CDR1 PRHDT and CDR2 FYEKMQ (reference sequence). CDR3 nucleotide sequence: TGTGCCAGCAGCTTAGCCGCCCCCGGGACTAGCGGGAGCACAGATACGCAGTATTTT. It encodes CASSLAAPGTSGSTDTQYF. Full variable domain (outside the CDR3, taken from reference TRBV13 and TRBJ2-3): AAGVIQSPRHLIKEKRETATLKCYPIPRHDTVYWYQQGPGQDPQFLISFYEKMQSDKGSIPDRFSAQQFSDYHSELNMSSLELGDSALYFCASSLAAPGTSGSTDTQYFGPGTRLTVL.

The chain has TRBV14 and TRBJ2-7; TRBD2 aligns across 12 bases. The CDR3 is 15 residues long. V was clipped by 4 bases and J by 5 bases; unmatched bases: 6. The germline V gene has CDR1 SGHDN and CDR2 FVKESK. CDR3 bases: TGTGCCAGCAGCCCTCAGACTAGCGGGAGCGACGAGCAGTACTTC. This translates into CASSPQTSGSDEQYF.

The chain links TRBV29-1 to TRBJ2-3, with 8 bases lining up with TRBD2. CDR1 is SQVTM, CDR2 ANQGSEA, per germline. The CDR3 loop spans 14 amino acids. After removal of 4 bases from V and 0 bases from J, the junction contained 3 bases not matched to a gene. In DNA form, the CDR3 reads TGCAGCGTTGTAGGACTAGCCAGCACAGATACGCAGTATTTT. Translating it yields CSVVGLASTDTQYF.

The chain is built from TRBV20-1 and TRBJ2-1, with 9 bases lining up with TRBD2. After removal of 2 bases from V and 5 bases from J, the junction contained 7 bases not matched to a gene. The CDR3 loop spans 15 amino acids. Germline V gene lookup returns CDR1 DFQATT and CDR2 SNEGSKA (reference sequence). CDR3 in amino acids: CSARWWGLADNEQFF. The CDR3 DNA reads TGCAGTGCTAGATGGTGGGGACTAGCAGACAATGAGCAGTTCTTC.

This clonotype was found a few times. J is TRBJ2-3 and V is TRBV12-3 or TRBV12-4; unclear D gene. V lost 7 bases, J lost 0 bases, and 8 bases lay in between. The CDR3 extends over 13 amino acids. CDR3 sequence: CASTPPSTDTQYF. CDR3 coding DNA: TGTGCCAGCACTCCACCCAGCACAGATACGCAGTATTTT.

The gene calls are TRBV19 and TRBJ1-5, with 8 bases that match TRBD1. Germline V lookup: CDR1 LNHDA, CDR2 SQIVND (reference sequence). V lost 2 bases to trimming and J lost 0 bases; unmatched junction nucleotides: 9. CDR3 length: 18 amino acids. CDR3 nucleotide sequence: TGTGCCAGTAGTATACAAGACAGGGGATGGGATAGCAATCAGCCCCAGCATTTT. Translation gives CASSIQDRGWDSNQPQHF.

In its sample, this clonotype was seen a few times. The V call is TRBV7-9, the J call TRBJ1-4; no reliable D call. This CDR3 comprises 15 residues. CDR1 is SEHNR, CDR2 FQNEAQ, per germline (reference sequence). V was shortened by 5 bases and J by 7 bases, with 17 bases between the two germline ends. In DNA, the CDR3 is TGTGCCAGCAGCCGAGATGCAGGTTACGGTGAAAAACTGTTTTTT. This translates into CASSRDAGYGEKLFF. The full variable domain, completed using reference TRBV7-9 and TRBJ1-4, is DTGVSQNPRHKITKRGQNVTFRCDPISEHNRLYWYRQTLGQGPEFLTYFQNEAQLEKSRLLSDRFSAERPKGSFSTLEIQRTEQGDSAMYLCASSRDAGYGEKLFFGSGTQLSVL.

The chain carries TRBV4-1 and TRBJ2-6; a possible D gene is TRBD1 (5 bases). Between the trimmed V and J ends, which lost 1 base and 3 bases, there was a span of 13 bases. The CDR3 loop spans 17 amino acids. CDR1 MGHRA and CDR2 YSYEKL come from the germline V gene. CDR3 nucleotide sequence: TGCGCCAGCAGCCAAGGCGACAGTGGTATTGGGGCCAACGTCCTGACTTTC. It codes for CASSQGDSGIGANVLTF.